Sequencing of this T cell receptor (beta chain) was carried out in a study of CD8 T cells in ankylosing spondylitis. From germline, CDR1 is SNHLY and CDR2 FYNNEI. This CDR3 has 14 amino acids. V was pared by 4 bases and J by 0 bases, with 8 bases between. The study's findings and limits: One TCR beta motif, made up of about 8 highly homologous variants, appeared characteristic of ankylosing spondylitis blood.

TCRdb re-called the 5' RACE reads through MiXCR, storing one row per CDR3 protein. The table lists 150,000 to 200,000 distinct CDR3 sequences, around a tenth of them singletons. This clonotype was recorded many times. Its antigen is not identified. The clonotype comes from a male donor with ankylosing spondylitis or in good health (not recorded which). V is TRBV2 and J is TRBJ2-3; a possible D gene is TRBD2 (5 bases). The sequencing input was blood, either unsorted or a sorted T cell fraction (not recorded which). The CDR3 nucleotides are TGTGCCAGCAGTGCTATAGCGAGCACAGATACGCAGTATTTT. It translates to CASSAIASTDTQYF. The entire variable domain, with the rest obtained from reference TRBV2 and TRBJ2-3, is as follows: EPEVTQTPSHQVTQMGQEVILRCVPISNHLYFYWYRQILGQKVEFLVSFYNNEISEKSEIFDDQFSVERPDGSNFTLKIRSTKLEDSAMYFCASSAIASTDTQYFGPGTRLTVL.